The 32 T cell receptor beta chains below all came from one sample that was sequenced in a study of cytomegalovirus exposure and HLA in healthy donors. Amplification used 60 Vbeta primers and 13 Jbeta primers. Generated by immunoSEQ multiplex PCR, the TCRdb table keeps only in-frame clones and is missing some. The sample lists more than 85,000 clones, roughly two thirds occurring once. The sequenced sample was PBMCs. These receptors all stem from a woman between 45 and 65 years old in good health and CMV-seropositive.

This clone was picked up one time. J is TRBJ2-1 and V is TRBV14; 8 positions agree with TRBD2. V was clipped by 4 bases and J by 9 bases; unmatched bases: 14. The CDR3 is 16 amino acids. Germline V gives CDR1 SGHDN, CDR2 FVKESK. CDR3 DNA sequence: TGTGCCAGCAGCCGGGGTAGCGGGACTCCAAACGGTGAGCAGTTCTTC. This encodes CASSRGSGTPNGEQFF.

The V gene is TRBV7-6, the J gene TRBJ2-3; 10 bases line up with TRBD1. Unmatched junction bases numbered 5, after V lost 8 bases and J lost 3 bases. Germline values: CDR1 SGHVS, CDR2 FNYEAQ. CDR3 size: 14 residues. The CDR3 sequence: CASDRDRGTDTQYF. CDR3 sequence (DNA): TGTGCCAGCGACAGGGACAGGGGTACAGATACGCAGTATTTT.

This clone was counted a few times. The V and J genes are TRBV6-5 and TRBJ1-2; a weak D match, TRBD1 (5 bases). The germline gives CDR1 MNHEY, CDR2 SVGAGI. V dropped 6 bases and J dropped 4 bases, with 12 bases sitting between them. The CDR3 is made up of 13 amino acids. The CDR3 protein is CASRGAYRYGYTF. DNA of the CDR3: TGTGCCAGCAGAGGGGCCTACCGCTATGGCTACACCTTC.

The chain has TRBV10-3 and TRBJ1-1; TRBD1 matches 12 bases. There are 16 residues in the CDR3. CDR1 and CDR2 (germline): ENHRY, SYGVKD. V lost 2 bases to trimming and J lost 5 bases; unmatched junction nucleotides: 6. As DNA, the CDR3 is TGTGCCATCAGTGAGAGGGGACAGGGGGCGCAAACTGAAGCTTTCTTT. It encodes CAISERGQGAQTEAFF.

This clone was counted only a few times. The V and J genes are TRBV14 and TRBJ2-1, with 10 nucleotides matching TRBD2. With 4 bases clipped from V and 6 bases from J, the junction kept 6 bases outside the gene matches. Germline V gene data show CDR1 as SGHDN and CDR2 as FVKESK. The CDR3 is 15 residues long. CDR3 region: CASSLQREGFNEQFF. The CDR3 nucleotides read TGTGCCAGCAGCCTCCAGCGGGAGGGTTTCAATGAGCAGTTCTTC.

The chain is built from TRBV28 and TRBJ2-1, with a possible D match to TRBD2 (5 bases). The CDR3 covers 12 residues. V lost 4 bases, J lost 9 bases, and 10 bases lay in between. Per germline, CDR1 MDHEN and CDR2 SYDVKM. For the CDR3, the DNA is TGTGCCAGCAGTTCAGGACTCCCTGAGCAGTTCTTC. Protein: CASSSGLPEQFF.

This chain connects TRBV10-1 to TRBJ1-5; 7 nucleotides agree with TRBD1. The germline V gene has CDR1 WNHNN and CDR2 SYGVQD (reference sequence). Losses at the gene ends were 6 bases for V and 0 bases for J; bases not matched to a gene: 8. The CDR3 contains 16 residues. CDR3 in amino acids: CASSGGAGGSNQPQHF. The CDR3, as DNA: TGCGCCAGCAGCGGTGGGGCAGGGGGTAGCAATCAGCCCCAGCATTTT.

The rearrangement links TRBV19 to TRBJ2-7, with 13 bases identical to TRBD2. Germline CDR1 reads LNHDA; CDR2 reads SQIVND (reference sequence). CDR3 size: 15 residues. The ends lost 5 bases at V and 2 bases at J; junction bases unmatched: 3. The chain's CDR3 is CASSETSGRAYEQYF. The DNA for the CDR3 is TGTGCCAGTAGTGAAACTAGCGGGAGGGCCTACGAGCAGTACTTC. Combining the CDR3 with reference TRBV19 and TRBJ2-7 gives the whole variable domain DGGITQSPKYLFRKEGQNVTLSCEQNLNHDAMYWYRQDPGQGLRLIYYSQIVNDFQKGDIAEGYSVSREKKESFPLTVTSAQKNPTAFYLCASSETSGRAYEQYFGPGTRLTVT.

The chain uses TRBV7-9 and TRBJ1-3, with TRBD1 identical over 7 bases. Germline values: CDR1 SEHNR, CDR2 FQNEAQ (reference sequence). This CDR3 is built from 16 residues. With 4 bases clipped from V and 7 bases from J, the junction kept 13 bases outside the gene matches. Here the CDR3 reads CASSWTTMAGGNTIYF. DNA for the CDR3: TGTGCCAGCAGCTGGACCACCATGGCAGGGGGGAACACCATATATTTT.

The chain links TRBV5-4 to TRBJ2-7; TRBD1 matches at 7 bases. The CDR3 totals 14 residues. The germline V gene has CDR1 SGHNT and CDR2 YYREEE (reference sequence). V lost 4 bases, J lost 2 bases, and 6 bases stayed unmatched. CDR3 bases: TGTGCCAGCAGCCGCGACAGGGAAACCTACGAGCAGTACTTC. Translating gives CASSRDRETYEQYF.

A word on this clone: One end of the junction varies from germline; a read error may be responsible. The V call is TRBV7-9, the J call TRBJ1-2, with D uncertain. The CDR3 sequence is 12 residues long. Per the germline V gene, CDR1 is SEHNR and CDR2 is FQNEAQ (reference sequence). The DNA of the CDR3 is TGTTCCAGCAGCCTCCAGAACTATGGCTACACCTTC. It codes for CSSSLQNYGYTF.

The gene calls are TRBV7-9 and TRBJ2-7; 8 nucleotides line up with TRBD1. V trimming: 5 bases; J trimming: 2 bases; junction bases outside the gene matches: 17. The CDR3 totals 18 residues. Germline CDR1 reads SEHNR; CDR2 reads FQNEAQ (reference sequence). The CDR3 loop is CASSPHTTYGTGTYEQYF. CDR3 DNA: TGTGCCAGCAGCCCACATACGACTTACGGGACAGGTACCTACGAGCAGTACTTC.

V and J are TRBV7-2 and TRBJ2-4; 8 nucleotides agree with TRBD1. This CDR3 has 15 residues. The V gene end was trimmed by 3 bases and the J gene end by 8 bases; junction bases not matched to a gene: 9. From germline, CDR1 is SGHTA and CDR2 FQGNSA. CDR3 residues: CASSFQGAVGYIQYF. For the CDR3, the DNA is TGTGCCAGCAGCTTCCAGGGGGCGGTCGGATACATTCAGTACTTC.

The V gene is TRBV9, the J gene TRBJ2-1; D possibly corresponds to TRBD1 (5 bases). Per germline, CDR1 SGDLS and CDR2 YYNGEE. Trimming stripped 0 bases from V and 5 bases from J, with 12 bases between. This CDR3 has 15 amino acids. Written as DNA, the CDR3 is TGTGCCAGCAGCGTAGCAGGCAGGGCCAACAATGAGCAGTTCTTC. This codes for CASSVAGRANNEQFF. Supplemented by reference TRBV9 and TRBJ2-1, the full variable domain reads DSGVTQTPKHLITATGQRVTLRCSPRSGDLSVYWYQQSLDQGLQFLIQYYNGEERAKGNILERFSAQQFPDLHSELNLSSLELGDSALYFCASSVAGRANNEQFFGPGTRLTVL.

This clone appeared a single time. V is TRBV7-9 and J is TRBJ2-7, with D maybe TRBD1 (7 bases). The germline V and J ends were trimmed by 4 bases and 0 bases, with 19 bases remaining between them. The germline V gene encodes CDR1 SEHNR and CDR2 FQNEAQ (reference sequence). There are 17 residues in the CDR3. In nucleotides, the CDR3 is TGTGCCAGCAGCTCCCGACAGGGAGGAACGAGCTCCTACGAGCAGTACTTC. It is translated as CASSSRQGGTSSYEQYF.

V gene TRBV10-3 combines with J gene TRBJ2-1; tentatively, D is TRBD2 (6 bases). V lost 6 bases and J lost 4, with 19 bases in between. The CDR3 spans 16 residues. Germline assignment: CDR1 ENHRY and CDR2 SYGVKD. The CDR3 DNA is TGTGCCATCAGGGGAATAAATAGCGGCAGTTACAATGAGCAGTTCTTC. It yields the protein CAIRGINSGSYNEQFF.

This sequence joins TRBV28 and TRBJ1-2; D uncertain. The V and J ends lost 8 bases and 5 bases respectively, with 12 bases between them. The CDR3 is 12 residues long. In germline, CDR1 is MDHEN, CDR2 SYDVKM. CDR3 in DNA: TGTGCCAGCCTATCTCTTGCGTATGGCTACACCTTC. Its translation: CASLSLAYGYTF.

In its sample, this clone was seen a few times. CDR3 coding DNA: TGTGCCAGCAGCCCTTTTGGCGGGAGGGCCTCCTCAGATACGCAGTATTTT. Protein: CASSPFGGRASSDTQYF. The chain employs TRBV9 and TRBJ2-3; 9 bases fit TRBD2. Germline CDR1 and CDR2: SGDLS and YYNGEE. The ends lost 4 bases at V and 4 bases at J; junction bases unmatched: 13. The CDR3 has 17 residues.

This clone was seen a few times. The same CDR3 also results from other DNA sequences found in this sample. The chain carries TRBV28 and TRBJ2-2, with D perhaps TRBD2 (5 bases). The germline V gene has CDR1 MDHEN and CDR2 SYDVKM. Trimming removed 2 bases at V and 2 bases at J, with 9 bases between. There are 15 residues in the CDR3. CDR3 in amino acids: CASSLGLFNTGELFF. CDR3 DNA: TGTGCCAGCAGTTTAGGACTTTTTAACACCGGGGAGCTGTTTTTT.

CDR3 amino acids: CASSLAEYRSADETQYF. CDR3 bases: TGCGCCAGCAGCTTGGCCGAATATCGTTCCGCGGATGAGACCCAGTACTTC. This chain uses TRBV5-1 with TRBJ2-5; D is unclear. V was trimmed by 0 bases and J by 5 bases, leaving 20 bases between them. The length of the CDR3 is 17 residues. Germline V gene lookup returns CDR1 SGHRS and CDR2 YFSETQ.

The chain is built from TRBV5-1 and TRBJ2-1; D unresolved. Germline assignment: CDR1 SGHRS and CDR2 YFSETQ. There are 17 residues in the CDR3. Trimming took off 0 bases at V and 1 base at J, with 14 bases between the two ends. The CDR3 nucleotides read TGCGCCAGCAGCTTGGCCTTAAGTACACCTTCCTACAATGAGCAGTTCTTC. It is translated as CASSLALSTPSYNEQFF.

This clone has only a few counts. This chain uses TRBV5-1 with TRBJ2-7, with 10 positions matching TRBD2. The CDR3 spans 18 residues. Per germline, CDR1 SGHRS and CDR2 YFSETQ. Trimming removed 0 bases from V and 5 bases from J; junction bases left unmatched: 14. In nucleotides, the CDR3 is TGCGCCAGCAGCTTGGAACTACTAGCGGGACGAAACACCCACGAGCAGTACTTC. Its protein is CASSLELLAGRNTHEQYF.

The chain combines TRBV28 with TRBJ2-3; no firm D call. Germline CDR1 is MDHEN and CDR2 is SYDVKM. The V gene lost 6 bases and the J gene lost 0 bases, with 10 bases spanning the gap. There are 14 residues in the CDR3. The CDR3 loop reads CASSRLLSTDTQYF. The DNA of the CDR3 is TGTGCCAGCAGCAGACTGCTAAGCACAGATACGCAGTATTTT.

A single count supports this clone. CDR3 sequence: CASRRSYGYTF. CDR3 coding DNA: TGTGCCAGCAGGCGTTCCTATGGCTACACCTTC. This chain joins TRBV28 and TRBJ1-2; no reliable D call. V dropped 6 bases and J dropped 4 bases, with 6 bases sitting between them. CDR1 MDHEN and CDR2 SYDVKM come from the germline V gene. The CDR3 length is 11 residues.

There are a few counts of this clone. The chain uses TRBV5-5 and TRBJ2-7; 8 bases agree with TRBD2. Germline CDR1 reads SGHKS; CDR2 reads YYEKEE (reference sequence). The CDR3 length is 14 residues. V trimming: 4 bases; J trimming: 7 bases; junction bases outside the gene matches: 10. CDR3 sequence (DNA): TGTGCCAGCAGCACTGGACTAGCAGTCTGGGAGCAGTACTTC. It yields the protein CASSTGLAVWEQYF. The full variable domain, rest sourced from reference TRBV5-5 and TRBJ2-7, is DAGVTQSPTHLIKTRGQQVTLRCSPISGHKSVSWYQQVLGQGPQFIFQYYEKEERGRGNFPDRFSARQFPNYSSELNVNALLLGDSALYLCASSTGLAVWEQYFGPGTRLTVT.

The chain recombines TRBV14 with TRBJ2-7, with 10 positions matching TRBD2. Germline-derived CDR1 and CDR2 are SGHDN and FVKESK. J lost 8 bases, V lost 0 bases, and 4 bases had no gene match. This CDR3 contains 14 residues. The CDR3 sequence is CASSQERAGGKQYF. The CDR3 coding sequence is TGTGCCAGCAGCCAAGAACGAGCGGGAGGGAAGCAGTACTTC. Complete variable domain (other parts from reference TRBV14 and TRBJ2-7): EAGVTQFPSHSVIEKGQTVTLRCDPISGHDNLYWYRRVMGKEIKFLLHFVKESKQDESGMPNNRFLAERTGGTYSTLKVQPAELEDSGVYFCASSQERAGGKQYFGPGTRLTVT.

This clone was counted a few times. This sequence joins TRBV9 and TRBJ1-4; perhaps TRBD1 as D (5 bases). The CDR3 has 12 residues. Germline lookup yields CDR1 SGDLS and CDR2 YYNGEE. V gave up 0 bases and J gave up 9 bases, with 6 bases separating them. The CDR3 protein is CASSVEGKKLFF. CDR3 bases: TGTGCCAGCAGCGTAGAGGGGAAAAAACTGTTTTTT.

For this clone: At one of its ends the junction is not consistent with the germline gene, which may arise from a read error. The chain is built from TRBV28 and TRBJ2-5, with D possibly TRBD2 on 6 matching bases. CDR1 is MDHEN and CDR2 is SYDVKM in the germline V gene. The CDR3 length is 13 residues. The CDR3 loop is CTSSRWGEETQYF. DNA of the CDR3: TGTACCAGCAGTAGGTGGGGGGAAGAGACCCAGTACTTC.

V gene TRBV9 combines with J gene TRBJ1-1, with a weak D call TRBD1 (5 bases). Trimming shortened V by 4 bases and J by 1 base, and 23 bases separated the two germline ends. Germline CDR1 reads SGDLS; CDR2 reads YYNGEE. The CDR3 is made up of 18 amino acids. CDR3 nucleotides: TGTGCCAGCAGCCCACGTCCGCCAGGGCCAATATCGAACACTGAAGCTTTCTTT. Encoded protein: CASSPRPPGPISNTEAFF.

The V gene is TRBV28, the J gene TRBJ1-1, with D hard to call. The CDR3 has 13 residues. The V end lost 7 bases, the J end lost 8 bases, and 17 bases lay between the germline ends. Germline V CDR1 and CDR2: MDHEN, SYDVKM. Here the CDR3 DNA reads TGTGCCAGCACCCCACTCTGGAAGAGGGAAGCTTTCTTT. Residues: CASTPLWKREAFF.

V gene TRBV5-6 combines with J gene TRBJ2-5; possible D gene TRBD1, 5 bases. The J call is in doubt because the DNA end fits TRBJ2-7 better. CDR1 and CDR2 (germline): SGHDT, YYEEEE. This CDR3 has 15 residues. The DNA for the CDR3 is TGTGCCAGCAGCTTGGTAGGGGTTACCTCCTACGAGCAGTACTTC. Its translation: CASSLVGVTSYEQYF.

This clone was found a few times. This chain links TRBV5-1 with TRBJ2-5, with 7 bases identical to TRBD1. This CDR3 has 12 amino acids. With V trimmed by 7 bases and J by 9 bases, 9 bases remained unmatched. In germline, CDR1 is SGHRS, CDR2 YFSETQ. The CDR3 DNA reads TGCGCCAGCGCCGGGACAGCCCCACCCCAGTACTTC. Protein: CASAGTAPPQYF.